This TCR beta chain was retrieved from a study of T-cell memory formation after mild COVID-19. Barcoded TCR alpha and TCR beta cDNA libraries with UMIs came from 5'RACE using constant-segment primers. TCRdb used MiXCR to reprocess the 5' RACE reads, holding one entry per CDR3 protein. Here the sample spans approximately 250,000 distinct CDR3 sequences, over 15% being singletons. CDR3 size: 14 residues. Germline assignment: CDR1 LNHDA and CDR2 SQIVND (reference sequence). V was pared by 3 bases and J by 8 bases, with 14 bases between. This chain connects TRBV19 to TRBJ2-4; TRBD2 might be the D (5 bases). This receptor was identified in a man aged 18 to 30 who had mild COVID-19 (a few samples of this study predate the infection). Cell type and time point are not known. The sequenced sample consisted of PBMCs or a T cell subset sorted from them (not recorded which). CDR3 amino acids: CASSISEVEDIQYF. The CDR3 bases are TGTGCCAGTAGTATTTCGGAGGTGGAAGACATTCAGTACTTC.